Each of the 18 T cell receptor beta chains below was sequenced from the same sample in a study of T cells in Graves' hyperthyroidism and ophthalmopathy. Amplification yielded TCR beta CDR3 regions, with RNA transcripts as the source. An initial round of RT-PCR targeting the TCR CDR3 relied on the HTBI primer set. TCRdb reprocessed the multiplex PCR reads with MiXCR, giving one entry per CDR3 protein. Of 350,000 to 500,000 distinct CDR3 sequences listed, about 13% are singletons. The sequenced sample consisted of blood. These receptor sequences come from a woman aged 18-29 years with Graves' hyperthyroidism.

In its sample, this clonotype was seen a few times. The chain employs TRBV9 and TRBJ2-7; 9 positions agree with TRBD2. The CDR3 spans 15 residues. After removal of 2 bases from V and 2 bases from J, the junction contained 5 bases not matched to a gene. Germline loops: CDR1 SGDLS, CDR2 YYNGEE. Written as DNA, the CDR3 is TGTGCCAGCAGCGTCGGACTAGCGCCTACCTACGAGCAGTACTTC. Its translation: CASSVGLAPTYEQYF.

The V call is TRBV19, the J call TRBJ2-3, with TRBD2 matching 9 bases. CDR1 is LNHDA and CDR2 is SQIVND in the germline V gene (reference sequence). CDR3 length equals 16 residues. With V trimmed by 9 bases and J by 4 bases, 14 bases remained unmatched. CDR3 coding DNA: TGTGCCAGCGCGAGCTTCGGAGGCGGGAGGGCAGATACGCAGTATTTT. Its protein product is CASASFGGGRADTQYF. Filled out from reference TRBV19 and TRBJ2-3, the complete variable domain reads DGGITQSPKYLFRKEGQNVTLSCEQNLNHDAMYWYRQDPGQGLRLIYYSQIVNDFQKGDIAEGYSVSREKKESFPLTVTSAQKNPTAFYLCASASFGGGRADTQYFGPGTRLTVL.

This clonotype was picked up a small number of times. V is TRBV12-3 or TRBV12-4 and J is TRBJ2-3; weak D call: TRBD1 (6 bases). Trimming removed 3 bases at V and 0 bases at J, with 13 bases between. The CDR3 length is 16 residues. The CDR3 nucleotides are TGTGCCAGCAGTTTCGGACAGACCTCTAGCACAGATACGCAGTATTTT. Residues: CASSFGQTSSTDTQYF.

This clonotype was seen repeatedly, ten times or more. This chain joins TRBV4-3 and TRBJ2-3; no reliable D call. CDR3 length equals 16 residues. Germline-derived CDR1 and CDR2 are LGHNA and YSLEER. The V end was cut by 0 bases, the J end by 0 bases, with 10 bases between. The chain's CDR3 is CASSQDEVGSTDTQYF. The CDR3 nucleotides are TGCGCCAGCAGCCAAGATGAGGTGGGGAGCACAGATACGCAGTATTTT.

Many counts were recorded for this clonotype. V is TRBV20-1 and J is TRBJ2-7; 12 bases line up with TRBD1. This CDR3 region has 15 residues. Germline V gene lookup returns CDR1 DFQATT and CDR2 SNEGSKA (reference sequence). J lost 8 bases, V lost 0 bases, and 8 bases had no gene match. The CDR3 region has the DNA TGCAGTGCTAGAGATCCCGGGACAGGGGGCGCACAGCAGTACTTC. Its protein is CSARDPGTGGAQQYF.

The sample holds many counts of this clonotype. The DNA of the CDR3 is TGCAGTGCTAGTGGTATGGGTAGCGGGGCCTACGAGCAGTACTTC. The encoded protein is CSASGMGSGAYEQYF. The V gene is TRBV20-1, the J gene TRBJ2-7; 8 nucleotides match TRBD2. J lost 2 bases, V lost 3 bases, and 9 bases had no gene match. The CDR3 contains 15 residues. Germline V gives CDR1 DFQATT, CDR2 SNEGSKA (reference sequence).

This rearrangement joins TRBV11-3 to TRBJ2-7; perhaps TRBD2 as D (6 bases). CDR1 is SGHNT, CDR2 YENEEA, per germline. This CDR3 contains 18 residues. The V and J ends lost 7 bases and 4 bases respectively, with 29 bases between them. The CDR3 is CASIMWRGRTKVKYEQYF. The CDR3 DNA sequence: TGTGCCAGCATTATGTGGAGGGGCAGGACGAAGGTTAAATACGAGCAGTACTTC.

This clonotype was seen ten or more times. The chain employs TRBV12-3 or TRBV12-4 and TRBJ1-4; no firm D call. The CDR3 contains 12 residues. V was shortened by 2 bases and J by 8 bases, with 6 bases between the two germline ends. In DNA form, the CDR3 reads TGTGCCAGCAGTTTATTCTCCGAAAAACTGTTTTTT. Translation: CASSLFSEKLFF.

This clonotype was detected ten times or more. The chain carries TRBV6-1 and TRBJ2-3; TRBD1 matches 8 bases. V lost 5 bases to trimming and J lost 0 bases; unmatched junction nucleotides: 4. CDR1 MNHNS and CDR2 SASEGT come from the germline V gene. The CDR3 is 15 amino acids. CDR3 residues: CASSTTGDSTDTQYF. DNA of the CDR3: TGTGCCAGCAGTACGACAGGGGACAGCACAGATACGCAGTATTTT.

This clonotype was seen a few times. This chain uses TRBV19 with TRBJ1-1; no definite D call. CDR3 length: 16 residues. Per germline, CDR1 LNHDA and CDR2 SQIVND (reference sequence). Trimming pared 1 base from V and 0 bases from J, leaving 12 bases between. The CDR3 protein is CASSIVAGRVNTEAFF. The CDR3 DNA is TGTGCCAGTAGTATAGTCGCGGGTCGTGTGAACACTGAAGCTTTCTTT.

This clonotype was observed at least ten times. This chain connects TRBV12-3 or TRBV12-4 to TRBJ2-1, with D possibly TRBD1 on 5 matching bases. This CDR3 has 13 residues. V was trimmed by 3 bases and J by 8 bases, leaving 11 bases between them. DNA for the CDR3: TGTGCCAGCAGTTTCGTCAGGGCGGATGAGCAGTTCTTC. Translated, it gives CASSFVRADEQFF.

This clonotype was recorded many times. The V call is TRBV7-4, the J call TRBJ2-4; maybe TRBD2 (6 bases). V lost 3 bases and J lost 3, with 12 bases in between. The CDR3 consists of 15 residues. The germline V gene encodes CDR1 SGHVT and CDR2 SQSDAQ. For the CDR3, the DNA is TGTGCCAGCAGCTTCCTCACCGGGAGCAAAAACATTCAGTACTTC. Residues: CASSFLTGSKNIQYF.

Turning to this clonotype: Relative to the germline gene, one junction end is altered; a read error may explain this. The chain links TRBV5-5 to TRBJ2-1; TRBD1 matches at 7 bases. CDR1 is SGHKS and CDR2 is YYEKEE in the germline V gene (reference sequence). This CDR3 comprises 17 residues. CDR3 sequence: CASSQDRAGGTYNEQFF. In DNA, the CDR3 is TGCGCCAGCAGCCAAGATCGGGCAGGGGGAACCTACAATGAGCAGTTCTTC.

On this clonotype itself: A clone one base away is much larger, so this may be a read error. This chain uses TRBV29-1 with TRBJ1-1; D gene ambiguous. The CDR3 has 15 amino acids. Germline-derived CDR1 and CDR2 are SQVTM and ANQGSEA. CDR3 loop: CSVRHLLSMNTEACF. CDR3 DNA sequence: TGCAGCGTTCGTCACCTCCTATCGATGAACACTGAAGCTTGCTTT. Drawing the rest from reference TRBV29-1 and TRBJ1-1, the complete variable domain is SAVISQKPSRDICQRGTSLTIQCQVDSQVTMMFWYRQQPGQSLTLIATANQGSEATYESGFVIDKFPISRPNLTFSTLTVSNMSPEDSSIYLCSVRHLLSMNTEACFGQGTRLTVV.

Turning to this clonotype: This may arise from a read error, as a much more abundant clone is one base away. The chain is built from TRBV30 and TRBJ2-2; D is possibly TRBD1 (6 bases). The ends were cut back, 5 bases at V and 6 bases at J, with 16 bases in the middle. CDR3 size: 14 residues. Germline lookup yields CDR1 GTSNPN and CDR2 SVGIG (reference sequence). Written as DNA, the CDR3 is TGTGCCTGGGCCTGGGGCAGGGGAGCCGGGGAGCTGTTTTTT. Residues: CAWAWGRGAGELFF.

Many counts were recorded for this clonotype. The chain combines TRBV2 with TRBJ1-5; a possible D gene is TRBD1 (5 bases). The germline CDR1 and CDR2 sequences are SNHLY and FYNNEI. The CDR3 sequence is 14 residues long. Trimming cost V 0 bases and J 7 bases, with 10 bases left between them. Here the CDR3 reads CASSEAQGSQPQHF. CDR3 DNA sequence: TGTGCCAGCAGTGAAGCGCAGGGTTCCCAGCCCCAGCATTTT.

This clonotype has only a few counts. The chain recombines TRBV6-1 with TRBJ1-5, with D tentatively TRBD1 (6 bases). Germline V gives CDR1 MNHNS, CDR2 SASEGT. With 6 bases removed from V and 4 bases from J, the gap between germline ends came to 10 bases. The CDR3 sequence is 13 residues long. The DNA for the CDR3 is TGTGCCAGCAGACCCGACAGGAATCAGCCCCAGCATTTT. The encoded protein is CASRPDRNQPQHF.

This clonotype has a count of ten or more. The chain employs TRBV10-3 and TRBJ1-4; D perhaps matches TRBD1 (6 bases). The length of the CDR3 is 13 residues. Germline V gene lookup returns CDR1 ENHRY and CDR2 SYGVKD. Trimming took 8 bases from V and 5 from J, leaving 12 bases between them. CDR3 sequence: CAIGDRQNEKLFF. CDR3 DNA: TGTGCCATCGGAGACAGGCAGAATGAAAAACTGTTTTTT.